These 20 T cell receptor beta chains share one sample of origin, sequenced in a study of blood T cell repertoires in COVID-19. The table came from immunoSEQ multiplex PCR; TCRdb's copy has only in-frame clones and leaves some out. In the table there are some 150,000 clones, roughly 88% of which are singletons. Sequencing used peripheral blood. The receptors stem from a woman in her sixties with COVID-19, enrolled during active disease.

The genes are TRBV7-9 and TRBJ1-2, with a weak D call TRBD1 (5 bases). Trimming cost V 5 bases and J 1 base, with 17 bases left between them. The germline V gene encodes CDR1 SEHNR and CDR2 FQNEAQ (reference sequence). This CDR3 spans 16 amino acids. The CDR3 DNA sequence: TGTGCCAGCAGCCCTTCAGGAGGAGGGGTTAACTATGGCTACACCTTC. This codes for CASSPSGGGVNYGYTF.

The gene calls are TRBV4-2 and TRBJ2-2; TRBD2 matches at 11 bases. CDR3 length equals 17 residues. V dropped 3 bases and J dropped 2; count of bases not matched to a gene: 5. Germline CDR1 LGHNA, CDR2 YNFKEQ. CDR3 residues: CASSQVLAGVNTGELFF. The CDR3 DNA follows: TGTGCCAGCAGCCAGGTACTAGCGGGGGTAAACACCGGGGAGCTGTTTTTT.

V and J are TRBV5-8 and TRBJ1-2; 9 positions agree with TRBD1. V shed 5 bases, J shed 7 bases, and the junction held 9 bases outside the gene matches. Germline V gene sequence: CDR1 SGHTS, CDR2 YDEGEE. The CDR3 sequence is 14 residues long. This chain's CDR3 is CASRLTGGAGGYTF. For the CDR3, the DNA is TGTGCCAGCAGATTAACAGGGGGCGCGGGTGGCTACACCTTC.

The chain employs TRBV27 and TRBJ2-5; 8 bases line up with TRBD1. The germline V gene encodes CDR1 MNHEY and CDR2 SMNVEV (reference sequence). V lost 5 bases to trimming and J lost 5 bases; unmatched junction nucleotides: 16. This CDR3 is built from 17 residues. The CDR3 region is CASSDPLVPGGLETQYF. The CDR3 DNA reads TGTGCCAGCAGTGACCCCCTGGTCCCAGGGGGCCTGGAGACCCAGTACTTC.

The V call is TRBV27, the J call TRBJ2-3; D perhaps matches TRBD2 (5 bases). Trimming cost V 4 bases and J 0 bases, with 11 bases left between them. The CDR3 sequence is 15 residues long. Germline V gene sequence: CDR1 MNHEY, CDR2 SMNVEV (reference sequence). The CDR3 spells CASSSVRGSTDTQYF. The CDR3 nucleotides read TGTGCCAGCAGTTCCGTACGGGGAAGCACAGATACGCAGTATTTT.

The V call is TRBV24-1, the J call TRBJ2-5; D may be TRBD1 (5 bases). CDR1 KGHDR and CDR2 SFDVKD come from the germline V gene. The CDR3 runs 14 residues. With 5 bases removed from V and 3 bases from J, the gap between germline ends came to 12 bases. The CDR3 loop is CATSARDREETQYF. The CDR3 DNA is TGTGCCACCAGTGCCCGAGACAGAGAAGAGACCCAGTACTTC.

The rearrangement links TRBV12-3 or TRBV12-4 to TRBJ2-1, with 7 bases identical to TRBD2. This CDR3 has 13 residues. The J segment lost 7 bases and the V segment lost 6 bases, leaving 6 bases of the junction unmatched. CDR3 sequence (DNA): TGTGCCAGCAGACCAGCGGGGTTTAATGAGCAGTTCTTC. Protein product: CASRPAGFNEQFF.

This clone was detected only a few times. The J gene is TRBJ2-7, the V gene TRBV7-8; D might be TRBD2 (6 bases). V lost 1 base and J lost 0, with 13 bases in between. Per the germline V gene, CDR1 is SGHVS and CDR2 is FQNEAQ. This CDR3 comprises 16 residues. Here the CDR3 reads CASSLGPLGSSYEQYF. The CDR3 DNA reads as TGTGCCAGCAGCTTAGGCCCCCTCGGGAGCTCCTACGAGCAGTACTTC.

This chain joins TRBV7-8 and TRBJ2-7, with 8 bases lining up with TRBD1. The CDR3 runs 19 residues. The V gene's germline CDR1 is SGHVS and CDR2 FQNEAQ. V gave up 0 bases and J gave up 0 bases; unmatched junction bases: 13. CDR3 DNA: TGTGCCAGCAGCTTAGCAGGGACCGGGACAGGAGTACGCTCCTACGAGCAGTACTTC. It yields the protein CASSLAGTGTGVRSYEQYF.

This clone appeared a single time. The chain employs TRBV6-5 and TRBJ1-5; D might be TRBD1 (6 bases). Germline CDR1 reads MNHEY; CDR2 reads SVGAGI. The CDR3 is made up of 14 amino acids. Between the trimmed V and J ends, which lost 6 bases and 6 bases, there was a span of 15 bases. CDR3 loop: CASRTYRVSQPQHF. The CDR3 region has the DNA TGTGCCAGCAGGACTTACAGGGTCAGTCAGCCCCAGCATTTT.

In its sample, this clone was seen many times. This chain's CDR3 is CASSLTDEAFF. The CDR3 region has the DNA TGTGCCAGCAGCTTGACAGATGAAGCTTTCTTT. The rearrangement uses TRBV5-6 and TRBJ1-1; no clear D gene. Trimming took off 1 base at V and 7 bases at J, with 5 bases between the two ends. The germline V gene encodes CDR1 SGHDT and CDR2 YYEEEE. This CDR3 contains 11 residues.

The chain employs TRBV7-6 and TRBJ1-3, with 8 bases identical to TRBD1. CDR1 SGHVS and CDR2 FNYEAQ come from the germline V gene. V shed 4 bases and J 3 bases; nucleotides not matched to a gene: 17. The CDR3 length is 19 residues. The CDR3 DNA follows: TGTGCCAGCAGCTCAGAGACAGGGGAAATTTTGTCGGTTGGAAACACCATATATTTT. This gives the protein CASSSETGEILSVGNTIYF. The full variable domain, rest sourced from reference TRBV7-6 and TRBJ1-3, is GAGVSQSPRYKVTKRGQDVALRCDPISGHVSLYWYRQALGQGPEFLTYFNYEAQQDKSGLPNDRFSAERPEGSISTLTIQRTEQRDSAMYRCASSSETGEILSVGNTIYFGEGSWLTVV.

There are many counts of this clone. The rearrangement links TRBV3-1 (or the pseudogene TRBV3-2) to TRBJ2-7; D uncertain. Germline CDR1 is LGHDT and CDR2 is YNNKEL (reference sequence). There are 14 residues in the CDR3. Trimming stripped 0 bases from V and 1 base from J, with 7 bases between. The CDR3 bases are TGTGCCAGCAGCCAAGATGCGGTATCCTACGAGCAGTACTTC. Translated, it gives CASSQDAVSYEQYF.

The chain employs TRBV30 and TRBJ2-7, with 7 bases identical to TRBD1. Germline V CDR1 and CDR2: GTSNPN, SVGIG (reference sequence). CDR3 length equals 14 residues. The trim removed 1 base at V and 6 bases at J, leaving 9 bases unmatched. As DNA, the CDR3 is TGTGCCTGGAGTGAGGCTGACAGGGTCGGCGAGCAGTACTTC. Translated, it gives CAWSEADRVGEQYF.

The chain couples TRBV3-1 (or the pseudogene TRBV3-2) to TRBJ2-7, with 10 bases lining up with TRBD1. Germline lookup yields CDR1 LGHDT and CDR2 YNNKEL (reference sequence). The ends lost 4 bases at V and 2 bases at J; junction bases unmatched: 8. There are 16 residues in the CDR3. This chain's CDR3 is CASSPGQGSGAYEQYF. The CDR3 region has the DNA TGTGCCAGCAGCCCGGGACAGGGGAGTGGGGCCTACGAGCAGTACTTC.

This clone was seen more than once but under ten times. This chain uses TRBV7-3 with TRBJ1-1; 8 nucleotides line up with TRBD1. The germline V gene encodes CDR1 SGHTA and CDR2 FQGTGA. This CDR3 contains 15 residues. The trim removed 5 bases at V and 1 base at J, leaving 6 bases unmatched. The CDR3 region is CASSQYGTGNTEAFF. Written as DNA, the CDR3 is TGTGCCAGCAGCCAATACGGGACAGGGAACACTGAAGCTTTCTTT.

In nucleotides, the CDR3 is TGTGCCATCATTCAACGGGGCTACACCTTC. Translated, it gives CAIIQRGYTF. V usage is TRBV10-3 and J usage is TRBJ1-2; D is unresolved. This CDR3 is 10 amino acids long. V was cut by 7 bases and J by 8 bases, with 8 bases left in between. Germline V gene sequence: CDR1 ENHRY, CDR2 SYGVKD.

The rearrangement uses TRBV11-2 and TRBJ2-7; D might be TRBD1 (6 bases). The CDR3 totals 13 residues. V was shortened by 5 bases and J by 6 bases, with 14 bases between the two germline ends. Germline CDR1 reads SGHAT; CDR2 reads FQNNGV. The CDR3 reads CASSRQVTGEQYF. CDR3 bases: TGTGCCAGCAGCCGACAGGTAACGGGCGAGCAGTACTTC.

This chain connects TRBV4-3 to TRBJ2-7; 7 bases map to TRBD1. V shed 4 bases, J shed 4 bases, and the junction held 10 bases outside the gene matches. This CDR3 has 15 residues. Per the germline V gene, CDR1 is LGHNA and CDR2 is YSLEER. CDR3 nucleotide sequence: TGCGCCAGCAGCCTCCTTACAGGGGTCGAGTACGAGCAGTACTTC. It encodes CASSLLTGVEYEQYF.

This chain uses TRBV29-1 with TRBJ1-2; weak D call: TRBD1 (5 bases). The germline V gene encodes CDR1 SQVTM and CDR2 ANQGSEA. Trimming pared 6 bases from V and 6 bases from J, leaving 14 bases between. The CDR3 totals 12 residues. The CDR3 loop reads CSVASRGNGYTF. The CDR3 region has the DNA TGCAGCGTCGCCTCGCGGGGGAATGGCTACACCTTC.